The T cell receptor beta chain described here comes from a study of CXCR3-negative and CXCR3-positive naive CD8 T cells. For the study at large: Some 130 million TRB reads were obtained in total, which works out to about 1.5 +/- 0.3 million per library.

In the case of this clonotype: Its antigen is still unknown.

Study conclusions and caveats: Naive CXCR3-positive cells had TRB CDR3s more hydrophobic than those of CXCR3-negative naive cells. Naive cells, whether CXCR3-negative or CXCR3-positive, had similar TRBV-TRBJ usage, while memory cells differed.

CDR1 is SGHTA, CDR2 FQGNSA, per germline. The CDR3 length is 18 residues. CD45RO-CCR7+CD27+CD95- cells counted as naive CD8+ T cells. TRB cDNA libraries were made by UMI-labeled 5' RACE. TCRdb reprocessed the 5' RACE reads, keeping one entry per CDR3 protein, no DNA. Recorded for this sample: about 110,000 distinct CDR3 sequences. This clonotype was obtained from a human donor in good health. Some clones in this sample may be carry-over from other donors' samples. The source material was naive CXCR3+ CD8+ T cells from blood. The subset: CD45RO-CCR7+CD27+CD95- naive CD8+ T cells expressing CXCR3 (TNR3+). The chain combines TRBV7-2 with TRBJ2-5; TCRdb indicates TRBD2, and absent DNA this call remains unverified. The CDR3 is CASSLERLAGGTQETQYF.